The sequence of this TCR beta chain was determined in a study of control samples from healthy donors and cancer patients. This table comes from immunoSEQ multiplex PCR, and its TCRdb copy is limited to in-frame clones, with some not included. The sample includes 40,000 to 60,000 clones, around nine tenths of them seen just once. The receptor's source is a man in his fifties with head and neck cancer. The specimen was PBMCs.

As DNA, the CDR3 is TGTGCCAGCAGCTTCTTCAGTATAAAATTCTCTGGGGCCAACGTCCTGACTTTC. Protein: CASSFFSIKFSGANVLTF. The rearrangement uses TRBV11-2 and TRBJ2-6, with D unclear. Germline V CDR1 and CDR2: SGHAT, FQNNGV. This CDR3 has 18 residues. V dropped 3 bases and J dropped 0 bases, with 15 bases sitting between them.